The entry that follows covers one T cell receptor beta chain sequence. Seattle cases were enrolled at active infection and followed longitudinally. This sample was taken from a study of blood T cell repertoires in COVID-19. Study in general: Whether acute or convalescent, the COVID-19 samples came from the United States, Italy and Spain. PBMCs, B-cell-depleted T cells, or T cells provided the cDNA or gDNA that made up the material.

Data came from immunoSEQ multiplex PCR; TCRdb stores just in-frame clones and leaves some out. The table lists around 170,000 clones, about four fifths of them singletons. Germline values: CDR1 MDHEN, CDR2 SYDVKM. The V gene end was trimmed by 5 bases and the J gene end by 0 bases; junction bases not matched to a gene: 6. The CDR3 length is 15 residues. V and J are TRBV28 and TRBJ2-5; 7 positions agree with TRBD1. Sequenced sample: peripheral blood. The TCR sequence derives from a woman aged 65 to 85 with COVID-19, enrolled during active disease. The DNA for the CDR3 is TGTGCCAGCAGTCCAATTACAGGGGACCAAGAGACCCAGTACTTC. Translating it yields CASSPITGDQETQYF.